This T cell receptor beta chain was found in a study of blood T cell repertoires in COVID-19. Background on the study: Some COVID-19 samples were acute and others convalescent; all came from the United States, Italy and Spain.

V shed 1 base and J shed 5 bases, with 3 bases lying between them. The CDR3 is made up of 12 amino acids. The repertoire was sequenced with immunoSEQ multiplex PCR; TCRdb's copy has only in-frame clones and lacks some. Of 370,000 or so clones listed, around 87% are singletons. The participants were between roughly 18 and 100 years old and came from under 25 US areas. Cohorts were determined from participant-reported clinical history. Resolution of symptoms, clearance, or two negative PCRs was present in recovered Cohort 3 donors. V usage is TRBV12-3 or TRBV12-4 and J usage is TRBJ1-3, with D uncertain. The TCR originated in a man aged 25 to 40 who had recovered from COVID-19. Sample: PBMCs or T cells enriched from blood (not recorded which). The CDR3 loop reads CASSLGRNTIYF. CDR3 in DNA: TGTGCCAGCAGTTTAGGTAGAAACACCATATATTTT.